Sequencing of this TCR beta chain was carried out in a study of graft-versus-host responses after intestinal transplantation. Study results and caveats: Early HvG declines after transplant were associated with peak circulating GvH clone levels.

Sequencing used immunoSEQ multiplex PCR; TCRdb keeps in-frame clones, though not all of them. The sample yields 20,000 or so clones, approximately 85% seen once. About this clone: The antigen is undetermined.

The CDR3 consists of 15 residues. V lost 4 bases to trimming and J lost 7 bases, with 22 bases between them. Germline V CDR1 and CDR2: SQVTM, ANQGSEA. The source is a human patient who received an intestinal transplant, so some T cells may come from the graft donor. Sequenced here: PBMCs, sampled 463 days after intestinal transplant. The genes are TRBV29-1 and TRBJ1-2, with D uncertain. CDR3 protein: CSVGGEAGILSGYTF. CDR3 nucleotides: TGCAGCGTTGGTGGAGAAGCTGGGATTCTTTCTGGCTACACCTTC.